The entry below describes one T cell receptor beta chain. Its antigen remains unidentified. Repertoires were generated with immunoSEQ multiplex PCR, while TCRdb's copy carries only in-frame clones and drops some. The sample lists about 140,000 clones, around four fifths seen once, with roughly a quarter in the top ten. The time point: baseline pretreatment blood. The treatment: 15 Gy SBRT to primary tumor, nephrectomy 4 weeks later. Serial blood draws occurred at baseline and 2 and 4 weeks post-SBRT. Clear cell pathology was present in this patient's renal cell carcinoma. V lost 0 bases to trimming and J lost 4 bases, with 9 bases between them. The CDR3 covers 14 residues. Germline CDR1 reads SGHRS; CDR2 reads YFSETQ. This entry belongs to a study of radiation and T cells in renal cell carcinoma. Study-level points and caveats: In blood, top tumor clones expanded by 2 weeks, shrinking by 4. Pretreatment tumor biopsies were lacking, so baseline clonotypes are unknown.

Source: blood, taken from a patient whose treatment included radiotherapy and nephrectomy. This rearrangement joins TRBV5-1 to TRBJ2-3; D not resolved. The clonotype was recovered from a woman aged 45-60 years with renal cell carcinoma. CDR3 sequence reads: CASSLGAYSDTQYF. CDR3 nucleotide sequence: TGCGCCAGCAGCTTGGGAGCGTATTCAGATACGCAGTATTTT.